These 21 T cell receptor beta chains were sequenced from one sample in a study of shared clonotypes between healthy human individuals. The assay was immunoSEQ multiplex PCR, and TCRdb's table has in-frame clones only and misses some. This table has about 680,000 clones, around 73% appearing once. Sequencing was carried out using memory CD4+ T cells sorted from blood. Subset denoted: CD45RA-negative fraction. These receptors were taken from a woman in her 30s in good health.

The chain links TRBV11-2 to TRBJ1-1; D unclear. Trimming left V 5 bases short and J 1 base short, with 11 bases between. CDR1 is SGHAT, CDR2 FQNNGV, per germline. The CDR3 is 14 amino acids. In nucleotides, the CDR3 is TGTGCCAGCAGCCCCCGGGGTGGGAACACTGAAGCTTTCTTT. Its protein is CASSPRGGNTEAFF.

V is TRBV10-1 and J is TRBJ2-7, with TRBD2 as a possible D gene (5 bases). The CDR3 has 13 amino acids. Germline-derived CDR1 and CDR2 are WNHNN and SYGVQD (reference sequence). V was shortened by 6 bases and J by 2 bases, with 11 bases between the two germline ends. CDR3 in amino acids: CASRDDGAYEQYF. The DNA of the CDR3 is TGCGCCAGCAGAGATGACGGGGCCTACGAGCAGTACTTC.

The chain uses TRBV9 and TRBJ2-1, with a possible D match to TRBD2 (5 bases). Per the germline V gene, CDR1 is SGDLS and CDR2 is YYNGEE. Trimming cost V 0 bases and J 6 bases, with 16 bases left between them. This CDR3 is built from 16 residues. The DNA for the CDR3 is TGTGCCAGCAGCGTAGCTACGGACTCACGACTCAATGAGCAGTTCTTC. Protein sequence: CASSVATDSRLNEQFF.

Concerning this clone: At one end, the junction sequence differs from germline, possibly due to a read error. The chain joins TRBV7-6 to TRBJ1-1; maybe TRBD1 (6 bases). From germline, CDR1 is SGHVS and CDR2 FNYEAQ. This CDR3 spans 16 amino acids. The CDR3 DNA is TGTGCCAGCAGCATAGCGACAGGCCCGCGGGTAACTGAAGCTTTCTTT. Protein: CASSIATGPRVTEAFF.

This clone has just one count. J is TRBJ2-7 and V is TRBV27; 10 bases are shared with TRBD1. Trimming cost V 3 bases and J 6 bases; bases outside gene matches: 2. CDR3 length equals 13 residues. Looked up from germline, CDR1 is MNHEY and CDR2 is SMNVEV (reference sequence). The CDR3 loop reads CASSLTGGREQYF. The CDR3, as DNA: TGTGCCAGCAGTTTGACAGGGGGCCGCGAGCAGTACTTC.

This sequence joins TRBV7-2 and TRBJ2-7; D might be TRBD1 (5 bases). CDR1 SGHTA and CDR2 FQGNSA come from the germline V gene. V was cut by 7 bases and J by 7 bases, with 20 bases left in between. The CDR3 has 14 residues. The CDR3 nucleotides are TGTGCCAGCACCCCAAGACAGACCCCTGAGGAGCAGTACTTC. It codes for CASTPRQTPEEQYF.

The rearrangement links TRBV11-2 to TRBJ2-1, with 11 positions matching TRBD2. Germline CDR1 SGHAT, CDR2 FQNNGV. Trimming removed 4 bases from V and 9 bases from J; junction bases left unmatched: 11. The CDR3 length is 16 residues. CDR3 DNA: TGTGCCAGCAGCTCAGGGGTGGTAGCGGGAGGGCGTGAGCAGTTCTTC. Amino acid sequence: CASSSGVVAGGREQFF. Looking up the rest from reference TRBV11-2 and TRBJ2-1 gives the full variable domain: EAGVAQSPRYKIIEKRQSVAFWCNPISGHATLYWYQQILGQGPKLLIQFQNNGVVDDSQLPKDRFSAERLKGVDSTLKIQPAKLEDSAVYLCASSSGVVAGGREQFFGPGTRLTVL.

This clone was recorded only once. The chain joins TRBV2 to TRBJ1-2, with D possibly TRBD1 on 6 matching bases. V was trimmed by 5 bases and J by 2 bases, leaving 9 bases between them. The CDR3 runs 13 residues. CDR1 is SNHLY and CDR2 is FYNNEI in the germline V gene. The CDR3 DNA reads as TGTGCCAGCAGTTACACAGGGAACTATGGCTACACCTTC. It specifies CASSYTGNYGYTF.

The J gene is TRBJ1-2, the V gene TRBV6-5, with D tentatively TRBD1 (6 bases). This CDR3 contains 13 residues. The germline V gene encodes CDR1 MNHEY and CDR2 SVGAGI. V dropped 5 bases and J dropped 4 bases, with 11 bases sitting between them. CDR3 sequence: CASSGQRVYGYTF. The DNA for the CDR3 is TGTGCCAGCAGTGGACAGAGAGTCTATGGCTACACCTTC.

The chain joins TRBV5-1 to TRBJ2-2; D gene uncertain. Per the germline V gene, CDR1 is SGHRS and CDR2 is YFSETQ. V gave up 0 bases and J gave up 2 bases, with 8 bases separating them. CDR3 size: 15 residues. This CDR3 reads CASSLVSVNTGELFF. The CDR3 coding sequence is TGCGCCAGCAGCTTGGTTTCGGTAAACACCGGGGAGCTGTTTTTT.

The CDR3 loop reads CASSKQGREQYF. The CDR3 coding sequence is TGTGCCAGCAGCAAACAGGGTCGCGAGCAGTACTTC. This chain links TRBV7-2 with TRBJ2-7, with D possibly being TRBD1 (6 bases). The ends were cut back, 5 bases at V and 6 bases at J, with 11 bases in the middle. This CDR3 is built from 12 residues. Germline CDR1 reads SGHTA; CDR2 reads FQGNSA.

CDR3 protein: CATRRAGSNEQFF. The CDR3 DNA sequence: TGTGCCACCCGTCGAGCGGGTTCCAATGAGCAGTTCTTC. V and J are TRBV6-1 and TRBJ2-1, with D tentatively TRBD2 (6 bases). Trimming took off 10 bases at V and 6 bases at J, with 16 bases between the two ends. This CDR3 contains 13 residues. The germline V gene encodes CDR1 MNHNS and CDR2 SASEGT.

The rearrangement joins TRBV28 to TRBJ1-4; D remains ambiguous. Trimming removed 2 bases from V and 0 bases from J, with 7 bases in between. The CDR3 consists of 15 residues. In germline, CDR1 is MDHEN, CDR2 SYDVKM. The CDR3 is CASSLPRATNEKLFF. The CDR3, as DNA: TGTGCCAGCAGTTTACCCAGAGCAACTAATGAAAAACTGTTTTTT.

The chain uses TRBV9 and TRBJ2-4; D gene ambiguous. Germline CDR1 SGDLS, CDR2 YYNGEE. The ends were cut back, 4 bases at V and 5 bases at J, with 7 bases in the middle. The CDR3 sequence is 12 residues long. The CDR3 loop is CASSPWENIQYF. The CDR3 DNA follows: TGTGCCAGCAGCCCCTGGGAAAACATTCAGTACTTC.

This chain connects TRBV20-1 to TRBJ2-5; D is undetermined. CDR3 length: 11 residues. Germline-derived CDR1 and CDR2 are DFQATT and SNEGSKA (reference sequence). Trimming shortened V by 3 bases and J by 4 bases, and 6 bases separated the two germline ends. The CDR3, as DNA: TGCAGTGCTAGGCGCCCAGAGACCCAGTACTTC. It is translated as CSARRPETQYF.

The V call is TRBV19, the J call TRBJ2-6, with D maybe TRBD1 (5 bases). V shed 9 bases and J shed 1 base, with 19 bases lying between them. Germline CDR1 reads LNHDA; CDR2 reads SQIVND (reference sequence). This CDR3 is 17 amino acids long. The CDR3: CASREWTSRSGANVLTF. Written as DNA, the CDR3 is TGTGCCAGCCGAGAATGGACAAGCAGGTCTGGGGCCAACGTCCTGACTTTC.

The CDR3 sequence is CASSSAPGEKLFF. The CDR3 region has the DNA TGTGCCAGCAGCTCTGCGCCCGGAGAAAAACTGTTTTTT. This chain links TRBV7-6 with TRBJ1-4; D is unclear. V lost 4 bases and J 8 bases, leaving 11 bases between the germline ends. Germline assignment: CDR1 SGHVS and CDR2 FNYEAQ. CDR3 length equals 13 residues.

The rearrangement uses TRBV2 and TRBJ2-5, with 9 bases identical to TRBD2. The CDR3 consists of 14 residues. The germline V gene has CDR1 SNHLY and CDR2 FYNNEI. With V trimmed by 2 bases and J by 3 bases, 1 base remained unmatched. The CDR3 loop is CASSELAGKETQYF. The DNA of the CDR3 is TGTGCCAGCAGTGAACTAGCGGGAAAAGAGACCCAGTACTTC. Combining the CDR3 with reference TRBV2 and TRBJ2-5 gives the whole variable domain EPEVTQTPSHQVTQMGQEVILRCVPISNHLYFYWYRQILGQKVEFLVSFYNNEISEKSEIFDDQFSVERPDGSNFTLKIRSTKLEDSAMYFCASSELAGKETQYFGPGTRLLVL.

In its sample, this clone was seen a few times. This chain uses TRBV5-1 with TRBJ1-2; 9 bases match TRBD1. The CDR3 runs to 17 residues. V was clipped by 4 bases and J by 4 bases; unmatched bases: 14. Germline V gene lookup returns CDR1 SGHRS and CDR2 YFSETQ. CDR3 DNA sequence: TGCGCCAGCAGCCGGGGACAGGGTGAACGAATTAGCTATGGCTACACCTTC. It encodes CASSRGQGERISYGYTF.

The V call is TRBV5-5, the J call TRBJ2-7, with 7 bases aligning to TRBD1. The germline V gene has CDR1 SGHKS and CDR2 YYEKEE (reference sequence). The CDR3 covers 13 residues. With 4 bases clipped from V and 2 bases from J, the junction kept 3 bases outside the gene matches. The CDR3 spells CASSRGTAYEQYF. DNA for the CDR3: TGTGCCAGCAGCAGGGGGACAGCCTACGAGCAGTACTTC.

The gene calls are TRBV5-1 and TRBJ1-2; no clear D gene. Trimming left V 0 bases short and J 8 bases short, with 8 bases between. Germline V gene lookup returns CDR1 SGHRS and CDR2 YFSETQ. The CDR3 spans 12 residues. In DNA, the CDR3 is TGCGCCAGCAGCTTGGCCGGGCAAGGCTACACCTTC. It translates to CASSLAGQGYTF.